A selection of T cell receptor beta chains follows, all from one sample in a study of blood T cells in healthy people across ages. Each CDR3 protein gets one entry after TCRdb re-called the 5' RACE reads with MiXCR. In the table there are roughly 500,000 distinct CDR3 sequences, approximately 30% of which are singletons. The source material was blood. The receptors derive from a woman aged 70-85 years in good health. CDR3s include the opening cysteine and the closing phenylalanine or tryptophan. The order of the fields is CDR3 protein, CDR3 DNA, D gene, clone size, CDR3 length, J gene, V gene. The D gene is left open where the match is weak. Clone size is stated in some rows and not others, as once, few, many or a class when expanded.

CDR3: CASSDSGQGRGYTF
DNA: TGTGCCAGCAGTGATTCCGGACAGGGGAGGGGCTACACCTTC
D: TRBD1
size: .
length: 14
J: TRBJ1-2
V: TRBV6-4

CDR3: CSARSPGTSGYNEQFF
DNA: TGCAGTGCTAGGTCCCCCGGGACTAGCGGTTACAATGAGCAGTTCTTC
D: TRBD2
size: .
length: 16
J: TRBJ2-1
V: TRBV20-1

CDR3: CASSKGLAGGPRYNEQFF
DNA: TGTGCCAGTAGCAAGGGACTAGCGGGGGGGCCGAGGTACAATGAGCAGTTCTTC
D: TRBD2
size: .
length: 18
J: TRBJ2-1
V: TRBV19

CDR3: CASSRDRVRSQETQYF
DNA: TGTGCCAGCAGCCGGGACAGGGTAAGGTCACAAGAGACCCAGTACTTC
D: TRBD1
size: .
length: 16
J: TRBJ2-5
V: TRBV5-6

CDR3: CASSAMGRNTEAFF
DNA: TGTGCCAGCAGCGCAATGGGTCGGAACACTGAAGCTTTCTTT
D: .
size: .
length: 14
J: TRBJ1-1
V: TRBV9

CDR3: CSAKGQDSSYNEQFF
DNA: TGCAGTGCGAAGGGGCAGGACAGCTCCTACAATGAGCAGTTCTTC
D: .
size: .
length: 15
J: TRBJ2-1
V: TRBV20-1

CDR3: CAFRDRGSYEQYF
DNA: TGTGCCTTTCGGGACAGGGGGTCCTACGAGCAGTACTTC
D: TRBD1
size: .
length: 13
J: TRBJ2-7
V: TRBV30

CDR3: CASSYADTNYGYTF
DNA: TGTGCCAGCAGTTACGCCGATACTAACTATGGCTACACCTTC
D: .
size: few
length: 14
J: TRBJ1-2
V: TRBV6-5

CDR3: CASSPFGQGFSKGDIQYF
DNA: TGTGCCAGCTCACCCTTCGGACAGGGTTTTTCCAAAGGGGACATTCAGTACTTC
D: TRBD1
size: .
length: 18
J: TRBJ2-4
V: TRBV18

CDR3: CATASGNTTYF
DNA: TGTGCCACCGCATCTGGAAACACCACATATTTT
D: .
size: few
length: 11
J: TRBJ1-3
V: TRBV7-9

CDR3: CSAISTGGAITGANVLTF
DNA: TGCAGTGCTATCTCCACGGGAGGGGCGATAACTGGGGCCAACGTCCTGACTTTC
D: TRBD2
size: .
length: 18
J: TRBJ2-6
V: TRBV20-1

CDR3: CASRRGQRTYEQYF
DNA: TGTGCCAGCAGGAGGGGACAGCGAACCTACGAGCAGTACTTC
D: TRBD1
size: many
length: 14
J: TRBJ2-7
V: TRBV27

CDR3: CASSSWQGYGYTF
DNA: TGTGCCAGCAGTAGTTGGCAGGGTTACGGCTACACCTTC
D: .
size: .
length: 13
J: TRBJ1-2
V: TRBV2

CDR3: CASSYSEQSSYEQYF
DNA: TGTGCCAGCAGTTACTCGGAACAGAGCTCCTACGAGCAGTACTTC
D: .
size: few
length: 15
J: TRBJ2-7
V: TRBV6-2/TRBV6-3

CDR3: CSARSGVADEQYF
DNA: TGCAGTGCTAGAAGCGGGGTCGCGGACGAGCAGTACTTC
D: TRBD2
size: few
length: 13
J: TRBJ2-7
V: TRBV20-1

CDR3: CASSYSREAASPLHF
DNA: TGTGCCAGCAGTTACAGCCGGGAGGCGGCTTCACCCCTCCACTTT
D: .
size: .
length: 15
J: TRBJ1-6
V: TRBV6-6

CDR3: CASRRTRSNTQYF
DNA: TGTGCCAGCAGAAGGACCAGGTCAAATACGCAGTATTTT
D: .
size: many
length: 13
J: TRBJ2-3
V: TRBV6-5

CDR3: CASSPDGGPDAEQYF
DNA: TGTGCCAGCAGCCCGGATGGAGGGCCCGACGCCGAGCAGTACTTC
D: .
size: few
length: 15
J: TRBJ2-7
V: TRBV4-2

CDR3: CASNRLAGYEQYF
DNA: TGTGCCAGCAATCGACTAGCGGGGTACGAGCAGTACTTC
D: TRBD2
size: few
length: 13
J: TRBJ2-7
V: TRBV6-1

CDR3: CASSLEESSYNEQFF
DNA: TGCGCCAGCAGCTTGGAGGAGAGCTCCTACAATGAGCAGTTCTTC
D: .
size: few
length: 15
J: TRBJ2-1
V: TRBV5-1

CDR3: CASSQGPPGTGRNEQYF
DNA: TGCGCCAGCAGCCAAGGTCCCCCCGGGACAGGACGTAACGAGCAGTACTTC
D: TRBD1
size: .
length: 17
J: TRBJ2-7
V: TRBV4-3

CDR3: CASSQVGWDLRGNEQFF
DNA: TGTGCCAGCAGCCAAGTAGGTTGGGACCTCCGGGGAAATGAGCAGTTCTTC
D: .
size: .
length: 17
J: TRBJ2-1
V: TRBV4-2